A single T cell receptor beta chain is shown here with its context. Authors' methods: Cell counts per sample came from amplifying reference gene primers. Measured with immunoSEQ multiplex PCR; TCRdb has only the in-frame clones, and not every one. V, J and clone size derive from that table, while D and trimming were established from the DNA sequence. This sample has some 320,000 clones, with roughly 85% found just once. This record belongs to a study of blood T cell repertoires in COVID-19. Study in general: Sample material is recorded as cDNA or gDNA derived from T cells, B-cell-depleted T cells, or PBMCs.

The V end was cut by 0 bases, the J end by 5 bases, with 16 bases between. Germline V lookup: CDR1 LNHNV, CDR2 YYDKDF (reference sequence). CDR3 length equals 17 residues. Sequencing was performed on peripheral blood. This receptor was obtained from a human donor in a cohort sampled during active COVID-19. This chain uses TRBV15 with TRBJ1-4; TRBD1 might be the D (6 bases). In DNA, the CDR3 is TGTGCCACCAGCAGAGATCACGGTCGGGGGGCAAATGAAAAACTGTTTTTT. Its translation: CATSRDHGRGANEKLFF.